Presented here are 24 T cell receptor beta chains from one specimen sequenced in a study of blood T cells in healthy people across ages. With a J-beta primer mix and a sample-barcoded 5' primer, a second PCR ran about 6 to 11 cycles. Each CDR3 protein gets one entry after TCRdb re-called the 5' RACE reads with MiXCR. This sample yields about 970,000 distinct CDR3 sequences, of which roughly half are seen a single time; around 21% belongs to the top ten. The sequenced material came from blood. All receptors derive from a woman aged 55 to 70 in good health.

As concerns this clonotype: Germline is not matched at one junction end, which may reflect a read error. V gene TRBV6-2 or TRBV6-3 combines with J gene TRBJ2-5, with 11 bases matching TRBD2. Germline assignment: CDR1 MNHEY and CDR2 SVGEGT. This CDR3 comprises 18 residues. The DNA of the CDR3 is TGTGCCAGCAGTTACTCGAAGCGGCCTAGCGGGAGGCAAGGGACCCAGTACTTC. It translates to CASSYSKRPSGRQGTQYF.

The gene calls are TRBV5-1 and TRBJ2-7, with TRBD1 matching 9 bases. The V gene end was trimmed by 8 bases and the J gene end by 2 bases; junction bases not matched to a gene: 11. In germline, CDR1 is SGHRS, CDR2 YFSETQ. The CDR3 has 15 residues. This chain's CDR3 is CASHPGQGTAYEQYF. DNA for the CDR3: TGCGCCAGTCATCCGGGACAGGGCACCGCCTACGAGCAGTACTTC.

The chain combines TRBV4-3 with TRBJ2-5, with TRBD1 identical over 11 bases. The tail of the sequence fits TRBJ2-7 better, so the J call may be wrong. The germline V gene has CDR1 LGHNA and CDR2 YSLEER. There are 15 residues in the CDR3. The CDR3 sequence is CASSEGQGARYEQYF. CDR3 in DNA: TGCGCCAGCAGCGAAGGACAGGGGGCAAGATACGAGCAGTACTTC.

The V and J genes are TRBV7-9 and TRBJ1-5, with D unclear. This CDR3 region has 15 residues. Germline CDR1 and CDR2: SEHNR and FQNEAQ (reference sequence). V lost 1 base and J lost 5, with 12 bases in between. The CDR3 reads CASSLEAAGYQPQHF. The CDR3 bases are TGTGCCAGCAGCTTAGAGGCGGCGGGCTATCAGCCCCAGCATTTT.

The chain carries TRBV25-1 and TRBJ2-5; TRBD1 matches 12 bases. The length of the CDR3 is 16 residues. CDR1 and CDR2 (germline): MGHDK, SYGVNS. After removal of 4 bases from V and 4 bases from J, the junction contained 7 bases not matched to a gene. For the CDR3, the DNA is TGTGCCAGCAGTGGCCGGGACAGGGGGCTTAGAGAGACCCAGTACTTC. Translation gives CASSGRDRGLRETQYF.

This clonotype was observed a handful of times. The chain combines TRBV14 with TRBJ2-7; D unclear. The V and J ends lost 4 bases and 2 bases respectively, with 12 bases between them. The CDR3 consists of 14 residues. CDR1 SGHDN and CDR2 FVKESK come from the germline V gene. The CDR3 spells CASSRTGPAYEQYF. CDR3 nucleotides: TGTGCCAGCAGCCGTACCGGACCCGCCTACGAGCAGTACTTC.

This sequence joins TRBV7-9 and TRBJ2-4; D uncertain. The CDR3 runs to 14 residues. V was shortened by 1 base and J by 6 bases, with 10 bases between the two germline ends. Germline CDR1 SEHNR, CDR2 FQNEAQ (reference sequence). This CDR3 reads CASSLVEDGNIQYF. The CDR3 DNA reads TGTGCCAGCAGCTTAGTTGAGGACGGAAACATTCAGTACTTC.

As concerns this clonotype: One end of the junction fails to match germline, which may point to a read error. This rearrangement joins TRBV4-2 to TRBJ2-5, with D possibly being TRBD1 or TRBD2 (6 bases each). This CDR3 has 15 residues. Germline CDR1 reads LGHNA; CDR2 reads YNFKEQ. This CDR3 is CASNQDHGGPETQYF. The CDR3 DNA sequence: TGTGCCAGCAACCAAGATCATGGGGGGCCGGAGACCCAGTACTTC.

V usage is TRBV29-1 and J usage is TRBJ2-6; D is perhaps TRBD1 (6 bases). The CDR3 totals 15 residues. Germline V lookup: CDR1 SQVTM, CDR2 ANQGSEA. V gave up 6 bases and J gave up 0 bases, with 12 bases separating them. CDR3 sequence reads: CSVVKQGSGANVLTF. CDR3 coding DNA: TGCAGCGTAGTGAAACAGGGCTCTGGGGCCAACGTCCTGACTTTC.

The CDR3 here is CSAVIRGISAYNEQFF. CDR3 in DNA: TGCAGTGCCGTAATCCGGGGGATTAGCGCCTACAATGAGCAGTTCTTC. The chain joins TRBV20-1 to TRBJ2-1; maybe TRBD2 (6 bases). V was pared by 6 bases and J by 2 bases, with 20 bases between. The CDR3 loop spans 16 amino acids. Germline V CDR1 and CDR2: DFQATT, SNEGSKA (reference sequence).

The CDR3 DNA reads as TGCAGCGTTGAAGATCTTGTTTTCGCGGAGGACAGGGGGTTCTACAATGAGCAGTTCTTC. Translation: CSVEDLVFAEDRGFYNEQFF. The chain links TRBV29-1 to TRBJ2-1; TRBD1 aligns across 10 bases. J lost 3 bases, V lost 0 bases, and 17 bases had no gene match. The germline gives CDR1 SQVTM, CDR2 ANQGSEA. This CDR3 contains 20 residues.

This chain connects TRBV3-1 to TRBJ1-2; no clear D gene. Trimming took off 4 bases at V and 4 bases at J, with 10 bases between the two ends. The CDR3 consists of 13 residues. The germline CDR1 and CDR2 sequences are LGHDT and YNNKEL (reference sequence). CDR3 residues: CASSRRGSYGYTF. The CDR3 bases are TGTGCCAGCAGCCGTCGAGGGAGCTATGGCTACACCTTC.

The chain joins TRBV20-1 to TRBJ2-7; 11 nucleotides align to TRBD2. Per the germline V gene, CDR1 is DFQATT and CDR2 is SNEGSKA (reference sequence). CDR3 length equals 16 residues. The V gene end was trimmed by 1 base and the J gene end by 3 bases; junction bases not matched to a gene: 8. For the CDR3, the DNA is TGCAGTGCTAGAGGGGGGACTAGCGGAGCTCGCTACGAGCAGTACTTC. The encoded protein is CSARGGTSGARYEQYF.

This chain links TRBV28 with TRBJ1-4, with a tentative D call TRBD1 (6 bases). CDR3 length equals 16 residues. Germline CDR1 MDHEN, CDR2 SYDVKM. Trimming removed 7 bases at V and 0 bases at J, with 15 bases between. Here the CDR3 DNA reads TGTGCCAGCACCCACCCGGGGGCTCCAACTAATGAAAAACTGTTTTTT. This gives the protein CASTHPGAPTNEKLFF.

This clonotype appeared a few times. This chain uses TRBV7-9 with TRBJ1-5; 8 bases map to TRBD1. CDR1 is SEHNR and CDR2 is FQNEAQ in the germline V gene (reference sequence). This CDR3 comprises 15 residues. With V trimmed by 5 bases and J by 9 bases, 12 bases remained unmatched. Here the CDR3 DNA reads TGTGCCAGCAGCGCGGGACAGGATCGCCCCGGGCCCCAGCATTTT. It codes for CASSAGQDRPGPQHF.

This clonotype was seen a few times. The chain has TRBV7-9 and TRBJ2-5; no firm D call. CDR1 SEHNR and CDR2 FQNEAQ come from the germline V gene (reference sequence). Trimming pared 2 bases from V and 5 bases from J, leaving 12 bases between. The CDR3 contains 14 residues. The CDR3 DNA is TGTGCCAGCAGCTTATTGAATATAGGGGAGACCCAGTACTTC. Amino acids: CASSLLNIGETQYF.

The J gene is TRBJ2-5, the V gene TRBV29-1, with TRBD2 matching 10 bases. There are 13 residues in the CDR3. Germline CDR1 and CDR2: SQVTM and ANQGSEA. V lost 5 bases and J lost 2; bases outside the gene matches: 2. CDR3 loop: CSVILAGQETQYF. The CDR3 DNA follows: TGCAGCGTTATACTAGCGGGACAAGAGACCCAGTACTTC. Using reference TRBV29-1 and TRBJ2-5 for the parts outside the CDR3, the full variable domain is SAVISQKPSRDICQRGTSLTIQCQVDSQVTMMFWYRQQPGQSLTLIATANQGSEATYESGFVIDKFPISRPNLTFSTLTVSNMSPEDSSIYLCSVILAGQETQYFGPGTRLLVL.

The chain employs TRBV14 and TRBJ2-5; D tentatively fits TRBD1 or TRBD2 (6 bases each). Per germline, CDR1 SGHDN and CDR2 FVKESK. V was shortened by 2 bases and J by 11 bases, with 21 bases between the two germline ends. The length of the CDR3 is 15 residues. The CDR3 loop is CASSQRRSGANEQYF. DNA for the CDR3: TGTGCCAGCAGCCAACGTCGCTCGGGGGCCAATGAGCAGTACTTC.

The rearrangement links TRBV5-6 to TRBJ1-5; D gene unclear. Deletions cut 1 base from V and 5 bases from J, with 7 bases between. The CDR3 totals 13 residues. Germline assignment: CDR1 SGHDT and CDR2 YYEEEE. Written as DNA, the CDR3 is TGTGCCAGCAGCTTGTTTGGTTATCAGCCCCAGCATTTT. Translation gives CASSLFGYQPQHF.

This chain connects TRBV25-1 to TRBJ2-5, with no clear D. The CDR3 length is 13 residues. The V and J ends lost 6 bases and 0 bases respectively, with 8 bases between them. Germline values: CDR1 MGHDK, CDR2 SYGVNS. The CDR3 is CASRFRYQETQYF. CDR3 DNA sequence: TGTGCCAGCAGGTTCAGGTACCAAGAGACCCAGTACTTC.

V gene TRBV9 combines with J gene TRBJ1-5; D perhaps matches TRBD1 (6 bases). Trimming removed 3 bases at V and 5 bases at J, with 15 bases between. The CDR3 runs to 15 residues. Germline lookup yields CDR1 SGDLS and CDR2 YYNGEE. As DNA, the CDR3 is TGTGCCAGCAGCGCAAGCGGCGACAGGTATCAGCCCCAGCATTTT. It is translated as CASSASGDRYQPQHF.

The chain couples TRBV5-5 to TRBJ2-4; D remains unclear. Germline V gene lookup returns CDR1 SGHKS and CDR2 YYEKEE (reference sequence). The CDR3 contains 12 residues. The ends were cut back, 1 base at V and 11 bases at J, with 10 bases in the middle. CDR3 sequence: CASSLKGDLQYF. CDR3 in DNA: TGTGCCAGCAGCTTGAAAGGTGACCTTCAGTACTTC.

This sequence joins TRBV3-1 and TRBJ2-7; 8 bases line up with TRBD2. Germline trimming cut 0 bases from V and 1 base from J; bases unmatched to any gene: 8. Germline loops: CDR1 LGHDT, CDR2 YNNKEL (reference sequence). The CDR3 runs to 17 residues. The CDR3: CASSQDRRGRSSYEQYF. CDR3 in DNA: TGTGCCAGCAGCCAAGACCGTCGCGGGAGGTCTTCCTACGAGCAGTACTTC.

The chain couples TRBV5-8 to TRBJ2-7; D might be TRBD2 (5 bases). Germline-derived CDR1 and CDR2 are SGHTS and YDEGEE. The CDR3 is 17 amino acids. V dropped 0 bases and J dropped 6 bases, with 22 bases sitting between them. CDR3: CASSLVWSGKPYSEQYF. For the CDR3, the DNA is TGTGCCAGCAGCTTGGTATGGTCCGGGAAGCCTTACTCCGAGCAGTACTTC.